This T cell receptor beta chain was retrieved from a study of metastatic and nonmetastatic thyroid tumors. Study-wide context: Repertoire data that came from the blood and tumor or nodule tissue of malignant and benign thyroid patients were compared.

Points on this clone: No antigen is known for it. A read error may explain this, as a much larger clone is one base away.

All patients were untreated before thyroid surgery. V was trimmed by 3 bases and J by 1 base, leaving 10 bases between them. Germline lookup yields CDR1 MNHNS and CDR2 SASEGT. This CDR3 has 14 residues. In the authors' workflow: The authors used CDR3 differences across clinicopathological groups to build a distant-metastasis classifier for papillary thyroid cancer. TCRdb recomputed clones from the PCR reads via MiXCR. TCRdb's processing, not the authors', yielded these V and J calls. Here the sample spans 35,000 to 50,000 clones, roughly 3.1% being singletons. General study results and limits: Within blood and tumor, benign nodules reportedly had significantly lower TCR beta diversity than malignant thyroid tumors did.

This sequence was found in a female donor with papillary thyroid cancer or a benign thyroid nodule (not recorded which). Some clones in this sample may be carry-over from other donors' samples. This rearrangement joins TRBV6-1 to TRBJ2-7; D is possibly TRBD1 or TRBD2 (5 bases each). Sequencing was done on a sample of blood. The CDR3 DNA reads as TGTGCCAGCAGTGATCTGGGGGTATCCTACGAGCAGTACTTC. Amino acid sequence: CASSDLGVSYEQYF.